A single sample gave rise to the 12 T cell receptor beta chains below, sequenced in a study of radiotherapy plus CTLA-4 blockade in lung cancer. Assay: immunoSEQ multiplex PCR; the TCRdb copy retains only in-frame clones and omits some. The sample holds 52,000 or so clones, around 80% seen once. The specimen comprised peripheral blood, sampled from a patient treated with radiotherapy plus ipilimumab. These receptors originate from a human donor with non-small cell lung cancer whose response to radiotherapy plus ipilimumab could not be evaluated.

This chain links TRBV10-1 with TRBJ1-1; 8 bases match TRBD1. This CDR3 contains 15 residues. V gave up 6 bases and J gave up 5 bases; unmatched junction bases: 11. From germline, CDR1 is WNHNN and CDR2 SYGVQD (reference sequence). The CDR3 sequence is CASRSGWRQGTEAFF. The CDR3 DNA is TGCGCCAGCAGATCCGGATGGAGACAGGGGACTGAAGCTTTCTTT.

V gene TRBV7-9 combines with J gene TRBJ2-1; 10 positions match TRBD2. The germline V gene encodes CDR1 SEHNR and CDR2 FQNEAQ (reference sequence). The CDR3 is made up of 16 amino acids. The ends lost 5 bases at V and 4 bases at J; junction bases unmatched: 8. CDR3 in DNA: TGTGCCAGCAGCCCAGGGACTAGCGCCCGATACAATGAGCAGTTCTTC. This sequence encodes CASSPGTSARYNEQFF. Full variable domain (outside the CDR3, taken from reference TRBV7-9 and TRBJ2-1): DTGVSQNPRHKITKRGQNVTFRCDPISEHNRLYWYRQTLGQGPEFLTYFQNEAQLEKSRLLSDRFSAERPKGSFSTLEIQRTEQGDSAMYLCASSPGTSARYNEQFFGPGTRLTVL.

V and J are TRBV25-1 and TRBJ2-7; tentatively, D is TRBD1 (8 bases). The ends were cut back, 5 bases at V and 2 bases at J, with 19 bases in the middle. The CDR3 spans 16 residues. CDR1 MGHDK and CDR2 SYGVNS come from the germline V gene. The CDR3 DNA follows: TGTGCCAGCAGTTCCGCAGCGGGACAGGCCGCCTACGAGCAGTACTTC. Translating gives CASSSAAGQAAYEQYF.

This clone has a single count. The V call is TRBV6-5, the J call TRBJ1-2; weak D call: TRBD1 (5 bases). This CDR3 comprises 13 residues. Germline V gene data show CDR1 as MNHEY and CDR2 as SVGAGI. V was shortened by 5 bases and J by 6 bases, with 13 bases between the two germline ends. DNA for the CDR3: TGTGCCAGCAGTCAGGACACGGCGGATGGCTACACCTTC. Translating it yields CASSQDTADGYTF.

J is TRBJ2-7 and V is TRBV6-5; 10 positions match TRBD1. CDR3 length: 15 amino acids. The trim removed 0 bases at V and 3 bases at J, leaving 2 bases unmatched. Germline V gene sequence: CDR1 MNHEY, CDR2 SVGAGI. The DNA for the CDR3 is TGTGCCAGCAGTTACTCTAGGACAGGGGGCTACGAGCAGTACTTC. It specifies CASSYSRTGGYEQYF.

The chain combines TRBV6-5 with TRBJ2-2; tentatively, D is TRBD2 (6 bases). Germline loops: CDR1 MNHEY, CDR2 SVGAGI. Trimming left V 4 bases short and J 4 bases short, with 13 bases between. The CDR3 sequence is 15 residues long. CDR3 sequence (DNA): TGTGCCAGCAGTTCTACGGGACTCCGCACCGGGGAGCTGTTTTTT. Its translation is CASSSTGLRTGELFF.

The chain has TRBV11-2 and TRBJ2-2, with 8 positions matching TRBD1. V was clipped by 3 bases and J by 6 bases; unmatched bases: 12. This CDR3 contains 17 residues. Per germline, CDR1 SGHAT and CDR2 FQNNGV. The CDR3 DNA is TGTGCCAGCAGCTTGAATCCGACAGGGGTGGTTTCCGGGGAGCTGTTTTTT. It encodes CASSLNPTGVVSGELFF.

The CDR3 reads CASSQPGLAGGPGTGELFF. The CDR3 coding sequence is TGCGCCAGCAGCCAGCCGGGACTAGCGGGGGGGCCGGGGACCGGGGAGCTGTTTTTT. The chain is built from TRBV4-1 and TRBJ2-2; 16 bases line up with TRBD2. Germline V gene sequence: CDR1 MGHRA, CDR2 YSYEKL. This CDR3 has 19 residues. The V segment lost 3 bases and the J segment 5 bases; nucleotides outside the gene matches: 9.

The chain uses TRBV5-1 and TRBJ1-4; no reliable D call. The CDR3 runs 15 residues. Looked up from germline, CDR1 is SGHRS and CDR2 is YFSETQ. V was trimmed by 0 bases and J by 5 bases, leaving 11 bases between them. CDR3 in amino acids: CASSLEARQNEKLFF. The CDR3, as DNA: TGCGCCAGCAGCTTGGAGGCCAGGCAGAATGAAAAACTGTTTTTT.

J is TRBJ2-1 and V is TRBV4-3, with TRBD1 identical over 10 bases. The junction had 5 bases not matched to a gene; V was cut back by 6 bases and J by 3 bases. This CDR3 spans 15 amino acids. CDR1 is LGHNA, CDR2 YSLEER, per germline. The CDR3 DNA reads TGCGCCAGCAGTCATGGACAGGGGGGCTACAATGAGCAGTTCTTC. Its translation is CASSHGQGGYNEQFF.

The CDR3 bases are TGCGCCAGCAACCCTGGGGGGGGTCAAGAGACCCAGTACTTC. This codes for CASNPGGGQETQYF. The chain links TRBV5-1 to TRBJ2-5; 7 bases line up with TRBD2. CDR1 and CDR2 (germline): SGHRS, YFSETQ. This CDR3 has 14 amino acids. V lost 6 bases, J lost 2 bases, and 7 bases stayed unmatched.

The gene calls are TRBV29-1 and TRBJ1-2, with unresolved D. Germline values: CDR1 SQVTM, CDR2 ANQGSEA. V lost 0 bases to trimming and J lost 8 bases, with 7 bases between them. The CDR3 loop spans 11 amino acids. CDR3 protein: CSVEDTRGYTF. The CDR3 DNA reads as TGCAGCGTTGAAGATACGCGGGGCTACACCTTC.